This TCR beta chain was obtained from a study of cytomegalovirus exposure and HLA in healthy donors. The study, taken as a whole, reports: The authors assumed roughly uniform sequencing depth across donors for presence/absence analyses.

This CDR3 contains 13 residues. Germline CDR1 and CDR2: MNHEY and SVGAGI. Unmatched junction bases numbered 6, after V lost 5 bases and J lost 6 bases. As for this clone: Its cognate antigen is unknown.

The PCR was carried out with 60 Vbeta primers and 13 Jbeta primers. The protocol was immunoSEQ multiplex PCR, while the TCRdb copy is restricted to in-frame clones and leaves out a portion. Listed are about 110,000 clones; approximately 3.8% falls within the top ten. The chain joins TRBV6-5 to TRBJ2-7; TRBD1 matches at 8 bases. This sequence was found in a man aged 18 to 29 in good health and CMV-seronegative. Sequences were obtained from PBMCs. The CDR3 DNA reads as TGTGCCAGCAGTCCGGGACAGGACCCCGAGCAGTACTTC. Its translation: CASSPGQDPEQYF.